Only a few counts were recorded for the clone carrying this T cell receptor beta chain. Its target is unknown. CDR3 length equals 15 residues. Per the germline V gene, CDR1 is LNHNV and CDR2 is YYDKDF (reference sequence). V lost 1 base, J lost 7 bases, and 14 bases lay in between. TCRbeta library preparation incorporated unique molecular identifiers. TCRdb recomputed calls from the PCR reads with MiXCR, one row per CDR3 protein. The sample includes fewer than 550,000 distinct CDR3 sequences, about an eighth of them seen just once. These data come from a study of T-cell reconstitution after alpha-beta-depleted transplantation in children. Study observations and caveats: At day 60, the high TCRbeta diversity found in some patients originated from recipient T cells and thymic progenitors that had survived. Reportedly, only several hundred clones from non-depleted graft cells drove alpha-beta T-cell counts at about two months. Newly produced T cells mostly provided counts and TCRbeta diversity after one year, as hyperexpanded clones declined.

Sequenced here: PBMCs, mostly from graft donor cells, sampled 180 days after TCRalphabeta/CD19-depleted stem cell transplant. V gene TRBV15 combines with J gene TRBJ1-5, with D possibly being TRBD1 (5 bases). The receptor comes from a female patient under 10 years old who had a stem cell transplant for aplastic anemia, so the T cells may come from the graft donor. CDR3 nucleotide sequence: TGTGCCACCAGCAGAGGTCCCGGGGGGTTCCAGCCCCAGCATTTT. Its translation: CATSRGPGGFQPQHF.